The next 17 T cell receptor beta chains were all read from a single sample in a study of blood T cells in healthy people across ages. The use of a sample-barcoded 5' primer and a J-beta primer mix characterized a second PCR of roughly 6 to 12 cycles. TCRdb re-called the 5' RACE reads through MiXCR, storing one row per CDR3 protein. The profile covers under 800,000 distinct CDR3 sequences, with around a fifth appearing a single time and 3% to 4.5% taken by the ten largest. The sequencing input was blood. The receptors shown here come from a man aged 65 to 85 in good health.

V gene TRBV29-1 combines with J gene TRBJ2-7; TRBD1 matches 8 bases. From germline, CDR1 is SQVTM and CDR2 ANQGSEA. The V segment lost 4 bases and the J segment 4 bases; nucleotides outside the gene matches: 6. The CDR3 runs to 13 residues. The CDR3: CSVVAQGAYEQYF. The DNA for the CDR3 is TGCAGCGTTGTAGCGCAGGGGGCATACGAGCAGTACTTC.

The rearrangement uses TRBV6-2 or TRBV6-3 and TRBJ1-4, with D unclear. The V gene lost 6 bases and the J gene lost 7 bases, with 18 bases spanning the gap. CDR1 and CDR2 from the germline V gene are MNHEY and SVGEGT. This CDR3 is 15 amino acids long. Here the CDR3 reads CASSSDPIWTEKLFF. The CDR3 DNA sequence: TGTGCCAGCAGCTCAGACCCGATCTGGACTGAAAAACTGTTTTTT.

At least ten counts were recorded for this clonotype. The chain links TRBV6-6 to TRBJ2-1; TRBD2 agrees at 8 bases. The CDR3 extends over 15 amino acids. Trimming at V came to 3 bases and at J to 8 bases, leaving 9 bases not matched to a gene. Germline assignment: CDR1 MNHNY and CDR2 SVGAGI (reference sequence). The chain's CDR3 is CASSYPGTSGYEQFF. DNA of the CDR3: TGTGCCAGCAGTTATCCCGGGACTAGTGGCTATGAGCAGTTCTTC.

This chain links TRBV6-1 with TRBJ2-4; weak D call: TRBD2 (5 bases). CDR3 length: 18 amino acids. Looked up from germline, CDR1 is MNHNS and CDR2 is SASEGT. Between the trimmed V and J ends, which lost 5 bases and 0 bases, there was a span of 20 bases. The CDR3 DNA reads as TGTGCCAGCAGTCCCGCGGGCGTTTCCTTGCTAGCCAAAAACATTCAGTACTTC. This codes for CASSPAGVSLLAKNIQYF.

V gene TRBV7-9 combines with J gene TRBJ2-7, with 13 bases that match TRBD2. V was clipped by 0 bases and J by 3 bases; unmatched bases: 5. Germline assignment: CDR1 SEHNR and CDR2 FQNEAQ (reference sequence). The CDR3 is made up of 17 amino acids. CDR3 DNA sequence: TGTGCCAGCAGCTTAGCTGAGACTAGCGGGAGGAACTACGAGCAGTACTTC. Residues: CASSLAETSGRNYEQYF.

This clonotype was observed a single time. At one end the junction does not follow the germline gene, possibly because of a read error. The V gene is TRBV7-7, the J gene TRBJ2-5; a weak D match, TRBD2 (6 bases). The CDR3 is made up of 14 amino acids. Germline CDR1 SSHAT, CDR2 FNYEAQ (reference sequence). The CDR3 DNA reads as TGTGCTAGCAGCCCCGGGACTTCAGCACGGACCCAGTACTTC. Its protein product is CASSPGTSARTQYF.

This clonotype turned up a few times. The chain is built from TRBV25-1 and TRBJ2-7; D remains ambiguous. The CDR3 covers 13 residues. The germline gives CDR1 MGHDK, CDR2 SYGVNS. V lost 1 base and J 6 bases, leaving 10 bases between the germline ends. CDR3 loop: CASSEWGRGEQYF. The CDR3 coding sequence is TGTGCCAGCAGTGAATGGGGAAGAGGCGAGCAGTACTTC.

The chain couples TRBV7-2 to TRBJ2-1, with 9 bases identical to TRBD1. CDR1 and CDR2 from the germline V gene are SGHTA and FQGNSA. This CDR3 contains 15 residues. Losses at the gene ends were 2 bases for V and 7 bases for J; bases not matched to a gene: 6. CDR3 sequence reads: CASSLRGTGKNEQFF. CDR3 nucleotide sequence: TGTGCCAGCAGCTTAAGGGGGACAGGGAAAAATGAGCAGTTCTTC.

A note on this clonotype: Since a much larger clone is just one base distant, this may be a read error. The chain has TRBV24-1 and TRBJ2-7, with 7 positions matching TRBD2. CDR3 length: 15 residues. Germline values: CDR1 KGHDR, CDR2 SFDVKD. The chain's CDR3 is CATSDTSVTTYERYF. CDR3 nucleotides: TGTGCCACCAGTGATACTAGCGTGACGACCTACGAGCGGTACTTC.

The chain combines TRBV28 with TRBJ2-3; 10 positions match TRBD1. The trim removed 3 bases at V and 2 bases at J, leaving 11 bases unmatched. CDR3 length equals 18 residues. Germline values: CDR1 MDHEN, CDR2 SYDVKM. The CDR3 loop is CASSFQFGTGEDTDTQYF. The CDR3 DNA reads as TGTGCCAGCAGTTTTCAATTTGGGACAGGGGAAGACACAGATACGCAGTATTTT.

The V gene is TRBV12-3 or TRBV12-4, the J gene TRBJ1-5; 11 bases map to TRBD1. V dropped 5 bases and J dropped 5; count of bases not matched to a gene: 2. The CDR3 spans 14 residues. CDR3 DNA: TGTGCCAGCAGTGGGACAGGGGGACATCAGCCCCAGCATTTT. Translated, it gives CASSGTGGHQPQHF.

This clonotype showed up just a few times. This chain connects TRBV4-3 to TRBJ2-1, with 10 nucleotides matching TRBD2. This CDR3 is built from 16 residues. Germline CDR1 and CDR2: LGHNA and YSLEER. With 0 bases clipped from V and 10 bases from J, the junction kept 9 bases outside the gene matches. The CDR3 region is CASSQDVLAGAGEQFF. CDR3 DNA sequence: TGCGCCAGCAGCCAAGATGTCCTAGCGGGAGCGGGCGAGCAGTTCTTC.

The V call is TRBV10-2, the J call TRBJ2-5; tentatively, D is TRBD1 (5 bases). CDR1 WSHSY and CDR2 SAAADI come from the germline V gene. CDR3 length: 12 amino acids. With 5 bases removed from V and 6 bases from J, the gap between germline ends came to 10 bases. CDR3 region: CASSFREQTQYF. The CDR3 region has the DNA TGCGCCAGCAGTTTCAGGGAACAGACCCAGTACTTC.

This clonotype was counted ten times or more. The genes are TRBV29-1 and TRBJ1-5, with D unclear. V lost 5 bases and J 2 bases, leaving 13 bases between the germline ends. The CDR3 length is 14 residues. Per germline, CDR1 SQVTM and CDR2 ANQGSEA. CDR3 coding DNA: TGCAGCGTTTCTCTCGGTAGCGGCAATCAGCCCCAGCATTTT. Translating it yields CSVSLGSGNQPQHF.

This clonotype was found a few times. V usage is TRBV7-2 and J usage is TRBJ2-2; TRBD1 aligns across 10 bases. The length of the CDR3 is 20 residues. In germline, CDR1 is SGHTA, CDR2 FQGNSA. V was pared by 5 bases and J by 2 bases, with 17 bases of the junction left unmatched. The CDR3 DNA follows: TGTGCCAGCAGCCGACAGGGGGCCGCCGGGCTAGCGGTAAACACCGGGGAGCTGTTTTTT. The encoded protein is CASSRQGAAGLAVNTGELFF.

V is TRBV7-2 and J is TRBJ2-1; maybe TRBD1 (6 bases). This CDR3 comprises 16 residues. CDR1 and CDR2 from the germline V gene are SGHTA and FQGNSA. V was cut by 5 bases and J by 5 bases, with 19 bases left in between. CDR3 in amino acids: CASSTRGTGSHNEQFF. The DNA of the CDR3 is TGTGCCAGCAGCACCAGGGGTACGGGATCCCACAATGAGCAGTTCTTC.

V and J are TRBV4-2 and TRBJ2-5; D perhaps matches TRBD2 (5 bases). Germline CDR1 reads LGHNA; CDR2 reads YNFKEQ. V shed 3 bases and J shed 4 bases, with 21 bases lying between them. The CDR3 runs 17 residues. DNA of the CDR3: TGTGCCAGCAGCCAGCAACGAGGGTTCTCCCCCGGAGAGACCCAGTACTTC. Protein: CASSQQRGFSPGETQYF.